This entry lists 26 T cell receptor beta chains sequenced from one sample in a study of control samples from healthy donors and cancer patients. The repertoire was sequenced with immunoSEQ multiplex PCR; TCRdb's copy has only in-frame clones and lacks some. In the table there are around 250,000 clones, roughly 82% of which are singletons. Sequencing input: PBMCs. All receptors derive from a woman between 55 and 75 years old with lung cancer.

The CDR3: CASSQEGRSYEQYF. The CDR3 DNA reads TGTGCCAGCAGCCAAGAGGGTAGATCCTACGAGCAGTACTTC. The gene calls are TRBV3-1 (or the pseudogene TRBV3-2) and TRBJ2-7; D not resolved. Trimming cost V 0 bases and J 1 base, with 7 bases left between them. The V gene's germline CDR1 is LGHDT and CDR2 YNNKEL (reference sequence). The CDR3 length is 14 residues.

The chain employs TRBV7-9 and TRBJ2-6; TRBD1 is a possible D gene (5 bases). CDR1 SEHNR and CDR2 FQNEAQ come from the germline V gene (reference sequence). The CDR3 is made up of 15 amino acids. V dropped 5 bases and J dropped 1 base, with 9 bases sitting between them. The CDR3, as DNA: TGTGCCAGCAGCAACAGGATTTCTGGGGCCAACGTCCTGACTTTC. It translates to CASSNRISGANVLTF.

V gene TRBV7-8 combines with J gene TRBJ2-1, with D uncertain. Germline V CDR1 and CDR2: SGHVS, FQNEAQ. This CDR3 spans 15 amino acids. The V end lost 2 bases, the J end lost 6 bases, and 14 bases lay between the germline ends. CDR3 in amino acids: CASSLKRVMLNEQFF. The CDR3 DNA follows: TGTGCCAGCAGCTTAAAAAGGGTCATGCTCAATGAGCAGTTCTTC.

V is TRBV2 and J is TRBJ1-2, with 7 bases lining up with TRBD1. This CDR3 contains 16 residues. V shed 2 bases, J shed 5 bases, and the junction held 11 bases outside the gene matches. CDR1 and CDR2 (germline): SNHLY, FYNNEI. The CDR3 here is CASSENLVRGRYGYTF. CDR3 sequence (DNA): TGTGCCAGCAGTGAAAATCTTGTTAGGGGGCGTTATGGCTACACCTTC.

This clone was recorded once. The CDR3 DNA reads TGTGCCAGCAGCCAGGGGGGGGGATACCAGTTCTTC. Amino acid sequence: CASSQGGGYQFF. V is TRBV3-1 (or the pseudogene TRBV3-2) and J is TRBJ2-1; TRBD2 agrees at 7 bases. In germline, CDR1 is LGHDT, CDR2 YNNKEL (reference sequence). This CDR3 contains 12 residues. V was clipped by 3 bases and J by 13 bases; unmatched bases: 6.

The chain is built from TRBV24-1 and TRBJ2-7; 7 nucleotides agree with TRBD2. Looked up from germline, CDR1 is KGHDR and CDR2 is SFDVKD. V was pared by 5 bases and J by 10 bases, with 10 bases of the junction left unmatched. The CDR3 has 13 amino acids. CDR3 amino acids: CATSARVGGIQYF. The CDR3 DNA reads as TGTGCCACCAGTGCCAGGGTCGGGGGGATACAGTACTTC.

The chain couples TRBV5-1 to TRBJ2-7, with 9 bases lining up with TRBD1. From germline, CDR1 is SGHRS and CDR2 YFSETQ. The CDR3 is 15 amino acids. The V and J ends lost 4 bases and 3 bases, in that order; junction bases with no gene match: 8. The CDR3 coding sequence is TGCGCCAGCAGCAACTCCGGACAGGGGCTCTACGAGCAGTACTTC. Its translation: CASSNSGQGLYEQYF. The whole variable domain, filled in from reference TRBV5-1 and TRBJ2-7, reads KAGVTQTPRYLIKTRGQQVTLSCSPISGHRSVSWYQQTPGQGLQFLFEYFSETQRNKGNFPGRFSGRQFSNSRSEMNVSTLELGDSALYLCASSNSGQGLYEQYFGPGTRLTVT.

The genes are TRBV19 and TRBJ1-6; TRBD1 matches 8 bases. Germline V gene sequence: CDR1 LNHDA, CDR2 SQIVND (reference sequence). After removal of 5 bases from V and 8 bases from J, the junction contained 5 bases not matched to a gene. The CDR3 covers 14 residues. The CDR3 DNA sequence: TGTGCCAGTAGTGCGACAGGGGTTTATTCACCCCTCCACTTT. Its protein is CASSATGVYSPLHF.

This clone occurred a few times. The CDR3 DNA reads as TGCGCCAGCAGCCTTGGGCGGGCGGGAGGATCAGATACGCAGTATTTT. The encoded protein is CASSLGRAGGSDTQYF. The J gene is TRBJ2-3, the V gene TRBV5-1; 8 positions agree with TRBD2. CDR1 is SGHRS and CDR2 is YFSETQ in the germline V gene. The CDR3 has 16 residues. Losses at the gene ends were 4 bases for V and 4 bases for J; bases not matched to a gene: 11.

This chain joins TRBV7-9 and TRBJ2-1; D perhaps matches TRBD1 (5 bases). V was trimmed by 1 base and J by 8 bases, leaving 9 bases between them. This CDR3 spans 13 amino acids. The germline gives CDR1 SEHNR, CDR2 FQNEAQ (reference sequence). CDR3 residues: CASSLGGRHEQFF. CDR3 sequence (DNA): TGTGCCAGCAGCTTAGGGGGCCGTCATGAGCAGTTCTTC.

The chain recombines TRBV9 with TRBJ1-1, with D unclear. Germline CDR1 and CDR2: SGDLS and YYNGEE. The CDR3 consists of 14 residues. Deletions cut 0 bases from V and 4 bases from J, with 10 bases between. CDR3 loop: CASSVATILTEAFF. CDR3 nucleotides: TGTGCCAGCAGCGTAGCAACTATCCTCACTGAAGCTTTCTTT.

This clone was detected a few times. The J gene is TRBJ2-5, the V gene TRBV7-9; 7 positions agree with TRBD2. V shed 9 bases, J shed 5 bases, and the junction held 3 bases outside the gene matches. The CDR3 contains 11 residues. Germline V gene data show CDR1 as SEHNR and CDR2 as FQNEAQ (reference sequence). The CDR3 loop reads CASGGEETQYF. The CDR3 region has the DNA TGTGCCAGTGGGGGGGAGGAGACCCAGTACTTC.

V gene TRBV3-1 (or the pseudogene TRBV3-2) combines with J gene TRBJ2-5; TRBD2 is a possible D gene (6 bases). Germline V gene lookup returns CDR1 LGHDT and CDR2 YNNKEL (reference sequence). The CDR3 consists of 14 residues. Trimming cost V 1 base and J 4 bases, with 10 bases left between them. The CDR3 DNA sequence: TGTGCCAGCAGCCAAGGGCAGGGAGGAGAGACCCAGTACTTC. This codes for CASSQGQGGETQYF.

J is TRBJ2-7 and V is TRBV29-1; 10 bases align to TRBD1. J gave up 5 bases and V 7 bases, and 8 bases lay outside the gene matches. This CDR3 region has 13 residues. Looked up from germline, CDR1 is SQVTM and CDR2 is ANQGSEA. The CDR3 loop is CSAEGQGQHEQYF. CDR3 DNA sequence: TGCAGCGCCGAGGGACAGGGGCAGCACGAGCAGTACTTC.

The V gene is TRBV12-5, the J gene TRBJ2-3; D is ambiguous. The germline CDR1 and CDR2 sequences are LGHNT and FRNRAP. This CDR3 contains 13 residues. The V end lost 1 base, the J end lost 2 bases, and 4 bases lay between the germline ends. In DNA form, the CDR3 reads TGTGCTAGTGGTTTGGGCGCCACAGATACGCAGTATTTT. It is translated as CASGLGATDTQYF.

This chain links TRBV6-5 with TRBJ2-7, with D perhaps matching TRBD2 (6 bases). Germline V lookup: CDR1 MNHEY, CDR2 SVGAGI. This CDR3 comprises 14 residues. Trimming took 6 bases from V and 3 from J, leaving 15 bases between them. The CDR3 nucleotides read TGTGCCAGCAGGGGGGGACTGTTGGACTACGAGCAGTACTTC. This translates into CASRGGLLDYEQYF.

This clone was counted a single time. The chain joins TRBV27 to TRBJ2-7; TRBD1 might be the D (5 bases). CDR3 length equals 13 residues. Per germline, CDR1 MNHEY and CDR2 SMNVEV (reference sequence). Trimming shortened V by 8 bases and J by 3 bases, and 14 bases separated the two germline ends. The CDR3 loop reads CASWGRQSYEQYF. The CDR3 nucleotides read TGTGCCAGCTGGGGTCGACAGAGCTACGAGCAGTACTTC.

CDR3 in amino acids: CASSRQGSSYEQYF. The CDR3 bases are TGCGCCAGCAGTCGTCAGGGGAGCTCCTACGAGCAGTACTTC. V usage is TRBV5-1 and J usage is TRBJ2-7, with a possible D match to TRBD1 (6 bases). V was pared by 5 bases and J by 0 bases, with 12 bases between. Germline assignment: CDR1 SGHRS and CDR2 YFSETQ. The CDR3 is 14 amino acids.

The chain joins TRBV4-2 to TRBJ2-3, with D unclear. Germline assignment: CDR1 LGHNA and CDR2 YNFKEQ. Trimming stripped 4 bases from V and 2 bases from J, with 10 bases between. This CDR3 contains 14 residues. CDR3 loop: CASSRSQDTDTQYF. CDR3 in DNA: TGTGCCAGCAGCCGCTCCCAGGACACAGATACGCAGTATTTT.

This sequence joins TRBV2 and TRBJ1-1; D remains unclear. The V end was cut by 2 bases, the J end by 4 bases, with 11 bases between. The CDR3 is 14 residues long. CDR1 is SNHLY and CDR2 is FYNNEI in the germline V gene. The CDR3 nucleotides are TGTGCCAGCAGTGAAATGGAAGGGATCACTGAAGCTTTCTTT. Amino acid sequence: CASSEMEGITEAFF.

The genes are TRBV7-3 and TRBJ2-1; 14 bases are a match to TRBD2. The germline V gene has CDR1 SGHTA and CDR2 FQGTGA. The trim removed 8 bases at V and 0 bases at J, leaving 12 bases unmatched. The CDR3 totals 19 residues. CDR3 in DNA: TGTGCCAGCGGACTCGGACTAGCGGGGGGACCTCGCTCCTACAATGAGCAGTTCTTC. It yields the protein CASGLGLAGGPRSYNEQFF.

The sample holds one count of this clone. The genes are TRBV18 and TRBJ1-1; 9 bases are shared with TRBD1. CDR1 is KGHSH and CDR2 is LQKENI in the germline V gene. V trimming: 6 bases; J trimming: 6 bases; junction bases outside the gene matches: 5. This CDR3 region has 13 residues. The CDR3 reads CASSEGQGPEAFF. In DNA, the CDR3 is TGTGCCAGCTCCGAGGGACAGGGACCTGAAGCTTTCTTT.

The chain combines TRBV5-1 with TRBJ1-1, with TRBD1 as a possible D gene (6 bases). In germline, CDR1 is SGHRS, CDR2 YFSETQ. Deletions cut 6 bases from V and 0 bases from J, with 9 bases between. CDR3 length: 13 residues. CDR3 sequence (DNA): TGCGCCAGCAACAGGGACTTGAACACTGAAGCTTTCTTT. This gives the protein CASNRDLNTEAFF.

The chain has TRBV6-2 or TRBV6-3 and TRBJ2-3; 11 positions match TRBD2. Germline assignment: CDR1 MNHEY and CDR2 SVGEGT. The junction had 13 bases not matched to a gene; V was cut back by 3 bases and J by 2 bases. This CDR3 has 19 residues. The CDR3 sequence: CASSYGASGGPGHTDTQYF. The DNA of the CDR3 is TGTGCCAGCAGTTATGGGGCTAGCGGGGGGCCCGGACACACAGATACGCAGTATTTT.

This clone was recorded a few times. The chain uses TRBV4-2 and TRBJ1-1; TRBD1 agrees at 7 bases. From germline, CDR1 is LGHNA and CDR2 YNFKEQ. Trimming removed 1 base from V and 3 bases from J; junction bases left unmatched: 2. The CDR3 sequence is 14 residues long. CDR3 region: CASSQGDRDTEAFF. CDR3 in DNA: TGTGCCAGCAGCCAAGGAGACAGGGACACTGAAGCTTTCTTT.

The chain uses TRBV5-1 and TRBJ1-6, with TRBD1 matching over 9 bases. The ends lost 6 bases at V and 0 bases at J; junction bases unmatched: 7. The length of the CDR3 is 17 residues. The germline V gene encodes CDR1 SGHRS and CDR2 YFSETQ. The CDR3 loop reads CASTRTGDGSYNSPLHF. CDR3 DNA: TGCGCCAGCACCCGGACAGGGGACGGCTCCTATAATTCACCCCTCCACTTT. Based on the CDR3 plus reference TRBV5-1 and TRBJ1-6, the full variable domain is KAGVTQTPRYLIKTRGQQVTLSCSPISGHRSVSWYQQTPGQGLQFLFEYFSETQRNKGNFPGRFSGRQFSNSRSEMNVSTLELGDSALYLCASTRTGDGSYNSPLHFGNGTRLTVT.